The T cell receptor (beta chain) under discussion was sequenced for a study of T cells in localized non-small cell lung cancer. Broader study findings: Turning up in adjacent lung were a median approximately 60 of the top 100 tumor clones. Greater T cell density in blood accompanied longer overall survival.

V shed 2 bases and J shed 2 bases, with 17 bases lying between them. Germline CDR1 reads MNHEY; CDR2 reads SMNVEV (reference sequence). CDR3 length: 17 amino acids. This clone was recorded only once. Antigen: not known. Sequencing was performed with immunoSEQ multiplex PCR; in TCRdb, only in-frame clones are kept and a portion is missing. The table includes more than 25,000 clones, 70% to 90% detected once. The V and J genes are TRBV27 and TRBJ2-3; TRBD1 might be the D (5 bases). This TCR was sampled from a woman aged 35 to 75 with stage I lung adenocarcinoma. The sequencing here drew on peripheral blood, taken before any cancer treatment. In DNA, the CDR3 is TGTGCCAGCAGTTTAATGACAGAGAAACTATCCACAGATACGCAGTATTTT. The encoded protein is CASSLMTEKLSTDTQYF.